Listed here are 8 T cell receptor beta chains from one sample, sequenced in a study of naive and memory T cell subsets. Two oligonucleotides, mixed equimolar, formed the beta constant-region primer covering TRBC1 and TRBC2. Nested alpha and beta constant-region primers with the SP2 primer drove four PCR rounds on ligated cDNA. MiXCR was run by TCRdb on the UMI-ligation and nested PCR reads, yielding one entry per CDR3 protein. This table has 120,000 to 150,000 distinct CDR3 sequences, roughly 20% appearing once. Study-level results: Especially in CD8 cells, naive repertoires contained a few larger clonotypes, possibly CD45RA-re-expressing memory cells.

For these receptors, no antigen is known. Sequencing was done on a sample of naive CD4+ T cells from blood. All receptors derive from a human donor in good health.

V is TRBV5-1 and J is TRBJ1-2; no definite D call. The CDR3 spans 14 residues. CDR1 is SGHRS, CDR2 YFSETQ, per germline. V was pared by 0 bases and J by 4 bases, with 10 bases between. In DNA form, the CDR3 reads TGCGCCAGCAGCTTGGGGACGGATTTCTATGGCTACACCTTC. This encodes CASSLGTDFYGYTF. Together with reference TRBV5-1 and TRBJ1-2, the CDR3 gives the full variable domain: KAGVTQTPRYLIKTRGQQVTLSCSPISGHRSVSWYQQTPGQGLQFLFEYFSETQRNKGNFPGRFSGRQFSNSRSEMNVSTLELGDSALYLCASSLGTDFYGYTFGSGTRLTVV.

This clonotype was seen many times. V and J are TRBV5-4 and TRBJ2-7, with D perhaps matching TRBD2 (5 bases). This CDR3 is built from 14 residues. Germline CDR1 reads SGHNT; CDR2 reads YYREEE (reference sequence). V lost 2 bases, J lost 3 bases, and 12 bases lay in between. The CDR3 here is CASSFSDGLYEQYF. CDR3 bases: TGTGCCAGCAGCTTTTCGGACGGACTCTACGAGCAGTACTTC.

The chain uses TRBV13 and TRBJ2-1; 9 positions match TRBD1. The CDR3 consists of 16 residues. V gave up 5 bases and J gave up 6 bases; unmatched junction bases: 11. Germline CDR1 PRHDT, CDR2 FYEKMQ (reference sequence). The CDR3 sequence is CASSLQQGASFNEQFF. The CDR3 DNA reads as TGTGCCAGCAGCCTCCAACAGGGGGCCTCGTTCAATGAGCAGTTCTTC.

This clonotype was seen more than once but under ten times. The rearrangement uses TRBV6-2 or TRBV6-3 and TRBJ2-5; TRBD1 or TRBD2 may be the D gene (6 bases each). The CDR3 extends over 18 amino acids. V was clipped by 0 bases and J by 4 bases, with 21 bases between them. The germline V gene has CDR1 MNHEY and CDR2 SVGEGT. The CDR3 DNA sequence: TGTGCCAGCAGTTACTCGAGCCCCTATGGCAGGGGAGGAGAGACCCAGTACTTC. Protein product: CASSYSSPYGRGGETQYF.

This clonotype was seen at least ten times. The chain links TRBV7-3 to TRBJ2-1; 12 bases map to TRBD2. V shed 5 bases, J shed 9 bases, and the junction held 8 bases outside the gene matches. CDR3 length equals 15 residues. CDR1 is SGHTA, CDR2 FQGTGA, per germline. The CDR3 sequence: CASSPLAGGYPEQFF. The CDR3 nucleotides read TGTGCCAGCAGCCCGCTAGCGGGAGGGTATCCTGAGCAGTTCTTC.

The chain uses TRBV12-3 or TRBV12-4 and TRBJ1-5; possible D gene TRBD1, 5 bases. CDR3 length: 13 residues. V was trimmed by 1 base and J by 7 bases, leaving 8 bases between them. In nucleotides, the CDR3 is TGTGCCAGCAGTTTAGGGGGCGAGCAGCCCCAGCATTTT. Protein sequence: CASSLGGEQPQHF.

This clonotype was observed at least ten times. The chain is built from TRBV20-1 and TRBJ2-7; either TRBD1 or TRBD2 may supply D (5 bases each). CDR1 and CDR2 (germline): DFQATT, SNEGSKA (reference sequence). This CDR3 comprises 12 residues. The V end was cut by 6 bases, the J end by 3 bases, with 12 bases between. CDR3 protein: CSARGERYEQYF. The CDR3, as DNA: TGCAGTGCCCGAGGGGAGCGCTACGAGCAGTACTTC.

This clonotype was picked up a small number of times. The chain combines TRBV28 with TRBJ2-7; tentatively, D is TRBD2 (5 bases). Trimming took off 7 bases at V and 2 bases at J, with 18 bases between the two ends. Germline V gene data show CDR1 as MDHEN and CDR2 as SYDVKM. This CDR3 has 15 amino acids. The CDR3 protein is CASTPPSAATYEQYF. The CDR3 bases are TGTGCCAGCACCCCCCCCTCAGCGGCTACCTACGAGCAGTACTTC.